These 3 T cell receptor beta chains originate from one sample sequenced in a study of T cell repertoires in ileal Crohn's disease. Clones were sequenced by immunoSEQ multiplex PCR, and TCRdb holds only the in-frame ones, with some missing. Among about 4,100 clones, 75% to 85% were seen once, and the ten largest hold more than 15%. Sequences were obtained from ileal tissue. These receptors all stem from an adult with Crohn's disease.

This clone was seen a handful of times. The chain joins TRBV5-4 to TRBJ1-1, with D possibly being TRBD1 (5 bases). CDR1 and CDR2 (germline): SGHNT, YYREEE (reference sequence). This CDR3 has 16 amino acids. Trimming took 4 bases from V and 4 from J, leaving 20 bases between them. As DNA, the CDR3 is TGTGCCAGCAGCCCCGATGCCGGGGGTAGTAGCACTGAAGCTTTCTTT. This sequence encodes CASSPDAGGSSTEAFF.

This sequence joins TRBV5-1 and TRBJ1-5, with a weak D call TRBD1 (6 bases). V dropped 4 bases and J dropped 4 bases, with 12 bases sitting between them. This CDR3 spans 14 amino acids. CDR1 and CDR2 from the germline V gene are SGHRS and YFSETQ. In nucleotides, the CDR3 is TGCGCCAGCAGCCCTCAGGGGATGAATCAGCCCCAGCATTTT. It specifies CASSPQGMNQPQHF. The variable domain in full, with the rest retrieved from reference TRBV5-1 and TRBJ1-5, is KAGVTQTPRYLIKTRGQQVTLSCSPISGHRSVSWYQQTPGQGLQFLFEYFSETQRNKGNFPGRFSGRQFSNSRSEMNVSTLELGDSALYLCASSPQGMNQPQHFGDGTRLSIL.

This clone occurred a few times. The chain recombines TRBV6-5 with TRBJ1-2; weak D call: TRBD1 (6 bases). The CDR3 is made up of 13 amino acids. Germline values: CDR1 MNHEY, CDR2 SVGAGI. V lost 6 bases to trimming and J lost 8 bases, with 16 bases between them. This CDR3 reads CASSRRQGRGYTF. In DNA form, the CDR3 reads TGTGCCAGCAGCCGGCGGCAGGGGAGAGGCTACACCTTC.